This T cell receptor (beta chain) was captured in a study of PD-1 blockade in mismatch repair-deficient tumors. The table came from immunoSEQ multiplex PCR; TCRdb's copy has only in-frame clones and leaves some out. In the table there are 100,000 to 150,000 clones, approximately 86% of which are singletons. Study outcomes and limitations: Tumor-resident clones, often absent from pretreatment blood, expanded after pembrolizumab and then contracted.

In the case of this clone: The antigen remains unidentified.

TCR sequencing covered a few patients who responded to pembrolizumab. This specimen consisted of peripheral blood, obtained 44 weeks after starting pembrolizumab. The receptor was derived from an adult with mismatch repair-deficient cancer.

The CDR3 loop reads CAWSMVSGANVLTF. The CDR3, as DNA: TGTGCCTGGTCAATGGTTTCTGGGGCCAACGTCCTGACTTTC. The chain combines TRBV30 with TRBJ2-6; D unclear. Germline assignment: CDR1 GTSNPN and CDR2 SVGIG (reference sequence). The CDR3 length is 14 residues. The V and J ends lost 5 bases and 1 base respectively, with 9 bases between them.